The 5 T cell receptor beta chains below were found in one sample sequenced in a study of blood T cell repertoires in COVID-19. Only in-frame clones appear in the TCRdb table, and some are missing; sequencing was by immunoSEQ multiplex PCR. The sample contains some 200,000 clones, 80% to 85% of which appear only once. The sequenced material came from peripheral blood. The source of these receptors is a woman aged 60-75 years with acute or convalescent COVID-19.

V usage is TRBV30 and J usage is TRBJ2-7; TRBD2 might be the D (6 bases). V was cut by 3 bases and J by 4 bases, with 19 bases left in between. Germline-derived CDR1 and CDR2 are GTSNPN and SVGIG (reference sequence). This CDR3 has 15 amino acids. CDR3 in DNA: TGTGCCTGGAGCCTCCGGGGGACTGCTAAATACGAGCAGTACTTC. It yields the protein CAWSLRGTAKYEQYF. The complete variable domain, with remaining parts taken from reference TRBV30 and TRBJ2-7, reads SQTIHQWPATLVQPVGSPLSLECTVEGTSNPNLYWYRQAAGRGLQLLFYSVGIGQISSEVPQNLSASRPQDRQFILSSKKLLLSDSGFYLCAWSLRGTAKYEQYFGPGTRLTVT.

The chain couples TRBV4-3 to TRBJ1-5; D uncertain. Trimming pared 0 bases from V and 6 bases from J, leaving 9 bases between. This CDR3 is 14 amino acids long. Germline CDR1 LGHNA, CDR2 YSLEER. The CDR3 DNA follows: TGCGCCAGCAGCCAAGATCTGGGAGTTCAGCCCCAGCATTTT. Its translation: CASSQDLGVQPQHF.

The chain carries TRBV19 and TRBJ1-1; D may be TRBD1 (5 bases). From germline, CDR1 is LNHDA and CDR2 SQIVND (reference sequence). The V gene lost 4 bases and the J gene lost 7 bases, with 16 bases spanning the gap. The CDR3 contains 14 residues. The CDR3 DNA sequence: TGTGCCAGTAGTACACCTTTGGGGGGTAGTGAAGCTTTCTTT. Protein: CASSTPLGGSEAFF.

Here the CDR3 reads CASSVRGGRSTDTQYF. The DNA of the CDR3 is TGTGCCAGCAGCGTCCGGGGGGGCCGAAGCACAGATACGCAGTATTTT. The chain combines TRBV7-2 with TRBJ2-3, with 8 bases fitting TRBD2. CDR1 and CDR2 from the germline V gene are SGHTA and FQGNSA. After removal of 5 bases from V and 0 bases from J, the junction contained 7 bases not matched to a gene. The CDR3 is 16 amino acids.

This clone has just a few counts. The chain couples TRBV5-1 to TRBJ2-1, with D unclear. Deletions cut 7 bases from V and 2 bases from J, with 13 bases between. This CDR3 comprises 14 residues. Germline V gene sequence: CDR1 SGHRS, CDR2 YFSETQ. The CDR3 here is CASSRSVAYNEQFF. The CDR3 region has the DNA TGCGCCAGCTCGAGATCGGTCGCCTACAATGAGCAGTTCTTC.